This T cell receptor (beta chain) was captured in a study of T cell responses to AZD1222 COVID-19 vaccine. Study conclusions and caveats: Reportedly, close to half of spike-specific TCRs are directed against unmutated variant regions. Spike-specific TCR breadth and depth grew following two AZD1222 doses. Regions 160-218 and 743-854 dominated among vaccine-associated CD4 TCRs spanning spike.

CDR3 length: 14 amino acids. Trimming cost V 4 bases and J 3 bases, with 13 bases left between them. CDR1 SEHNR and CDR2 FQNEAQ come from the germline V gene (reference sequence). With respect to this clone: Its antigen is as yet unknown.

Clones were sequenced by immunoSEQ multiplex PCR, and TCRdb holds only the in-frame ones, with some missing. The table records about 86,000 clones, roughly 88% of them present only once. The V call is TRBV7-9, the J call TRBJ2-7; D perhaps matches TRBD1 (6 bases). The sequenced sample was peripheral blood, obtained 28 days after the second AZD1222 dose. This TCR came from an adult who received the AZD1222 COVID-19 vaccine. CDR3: CASSSPGHLYEQYF. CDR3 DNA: TGTGCCAGCAGCTCACCGGGACACCTCTACGAGCAGTACTTC.